This T cell receptor (beta chain) was recorded in a study of T-cell memory formation after mild COVID-19 (dated by TCRdb to about 2021). Describing the broader study: Most TCR sequence clusters were specific to one of the two donors. In a couple of donors, T-cell clones that expanded and contracted after mild COVID-19 were followed by sequencing TCRalpha and TCRbeta repertoires longitudinally. Two young, previously healthy adult volunteers made up the cohort, one male and one female. What the work shows at the level of the full study, not this receptor alone: Only a couple of mild cases were covered by the study, and larger cohorts that include severe cases with pre-infection samples were considered necessary. Some responding clones were found in pre-infection memory, which suggests that pre-existing cross-reactive memory T cells took part in the SARS-CoV-2 response. SARS-CoV-2 specificity was not confirmed for the second-wave clones peaking on day 37. Clones contracting from day 15 to 85 had balanced CD4/CD8 phenotypes, while a second wave expanding from day 15 to 37 was biased towards CD4+. Contracting CD4+ clones turned up mainly in the CM and EM memory subsets, whereas EMRA was where CD8+ clones were enriched.

PBMCs were isolated by Ficoll-Paque density gradient centrifugation. Germline trimming: 5 bases from V, 2 bases from J; junction bases outside gene matches: 13. The CDR3 numbers 18 residues from cysteine through phenylalanine. CDR3 DNA is the only sequence kept; it has 54 bases, read in frame from the first base. The germline V gene encodes CDR1 SGHTA and CDR2 FQGNSA. The table lists this clonotype with a few counts. The target of this receptor is not known. It has no much larger one-base neighbor in the sample; base qualities were not kept. The sample was run on an Illumina NovaSeq 6000. Using 5'RACE with constant-segment primers, TCRalpha and TCRbeta cDNA libraries were constructed, with sample barcodes and unique molecular identifiers added in the process. Trizol reagent was used to extract RNA from every sample. The libraries were amplified in two PCR steps, and the second step added a second sample barcode and Illumina TruSeq adapters. The libraries were sequenced on an Illumina NovaSeq using 2 x 150 bp paired-end reads. Regarding the original processing steps: The reads were demultiplexed and collapsed into UMI-guided consensus sequences using migec v1.2.7. Using mixcr v2.1.11, UMI consensuses were aligned to TRA and TRB V and J templates and then assembled into clonotypes. Clonotypes were classified as expanded or contracted when called significant by both edgeR and NoisET, with noise models trained on biological replicates. For edgeR calls, the cutoffs were a false discovery rate-adjusted p below 0.01 and a log2 fold-change threshold of 1. As an exploratory analysis of dynamics, max-normalized trajectories of the 1000 most abundant clonotypes were examined with PCA combined with hierarchical clustering. Separately sequenced CD4+ and CD8+ repertoires were used to assign the CD4 or CD8 phenotype of responding clones. TCRdb trimmed the raw reads at Q25, called clones with MiXCR and kept productive beta chains. Each entry merges the rows of one CDR3 protein and shows their most common DNA and genes. The V and J calls and clone size are TCRdb's, not the authors'. For this sample there are 140,000 or so distinct CDR3 sequences; 15% to 20% appear just once. Together, the top ten hold under 2.5% of the sample.

The sequence joins TRBV7-2 to TRBJ2-3; 10 bases in between match TRBD2. The receptor was isolated from an adult woman who had mild COVID-19 (a few samples of this study predate the infection). The sample titles of this study are shuffled in the database, so cell type and time point are left out; the donor was told from shared clones. Sequenced material: PBMCs or a T cell subset sorted from them (not recorded which). The CDR3 loop reads CASSHAREREGATDTQYF. The DNA sequence follows: TGTGCCAGCAGCCACGCGCGTGAGCGGGAGGGCGCCACAGATACGCAGTATTTT.